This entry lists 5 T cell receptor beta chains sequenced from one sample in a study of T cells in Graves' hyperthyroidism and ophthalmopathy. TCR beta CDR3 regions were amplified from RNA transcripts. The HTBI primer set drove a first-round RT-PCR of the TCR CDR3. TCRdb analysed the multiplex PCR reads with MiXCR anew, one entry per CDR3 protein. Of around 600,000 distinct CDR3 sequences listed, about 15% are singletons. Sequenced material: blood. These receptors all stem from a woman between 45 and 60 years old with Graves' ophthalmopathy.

CDR3 nucleotide sequence: TGTGCCAGCCCCCCGGGACTAGCGGGCTACGAGCAGTACTTC. Translating gives CASPPGLAGYEQYF. The chain employs TRBV7-8 and TRBJ2-7; 12 bases match TRBD2. Per the germline V gene, CDR1 is SGHVS and CDR2 is FQNEAQ. Trimming took 8 bases from V and 3 from J; bases not matched to a gene: 5. The CDR3 is 14 residues long.

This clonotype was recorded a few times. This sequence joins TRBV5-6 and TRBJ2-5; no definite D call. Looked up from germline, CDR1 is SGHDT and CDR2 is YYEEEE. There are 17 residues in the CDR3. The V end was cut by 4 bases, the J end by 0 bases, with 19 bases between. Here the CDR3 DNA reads TGTGCCAGCAGCCAATCAGACGGGCCCCCCAACCAAGAGACCCAGTACTTC. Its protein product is CASSQSDGPPNQETQYF. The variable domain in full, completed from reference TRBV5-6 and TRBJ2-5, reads DAGVTQSPTHLIKTRGQQVTLRCSPKSGHDTVSWYQQALGQGPQFIFQYYEEEERQRGNFPDRFSGHQFPNYSSELNVNALLLGDSALYLCASSQSDGPPNQETQYFGPGTRLLVL.

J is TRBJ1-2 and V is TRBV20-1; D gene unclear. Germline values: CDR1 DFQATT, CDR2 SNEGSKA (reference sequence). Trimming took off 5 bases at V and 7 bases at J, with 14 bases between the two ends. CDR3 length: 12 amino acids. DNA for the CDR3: TGCAGTGCTGTTCAGGCCCCTATTGGCTACACCTTC. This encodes CSAVQAPIGYTF.

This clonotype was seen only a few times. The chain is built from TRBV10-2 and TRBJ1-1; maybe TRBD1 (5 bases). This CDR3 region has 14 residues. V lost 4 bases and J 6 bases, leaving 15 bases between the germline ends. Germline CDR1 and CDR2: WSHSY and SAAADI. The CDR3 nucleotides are TGCGCCAGCAGTGCCGCTTCAGGGTCGGCTGAAGCTTTCTTT. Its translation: CASSAASGSAEAFF.

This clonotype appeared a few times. This CDR3 is CASSQVRQVYEQYF. CDR3 in DNA: TGTGCCAGCAGCCAAGTTCGGCAGGTCTACGAGCAGTACTTC. The rearrangement links TRBV4-2 to TRBJ2-7; D unclear. The CDR3 is 14 residues long. V was clipped by 1 base and J by 3 bases, with 10 bases between them. Per the germline V gene, CDR1 is LGHNA and CDR2 is YNFKEQ.